One and the same sample provided the 10 T cell receptor beta chains below, sequenced in a study of CD8+ T cells in alopecia areata. Sequencing used cDNA as its template, made by extracting RNA and reverse transcribing it. Sequencing used immunoSEQ multiplex PCR; TCRdb keeps in-frame clones, though not all of them. The sample has over 150,000 clones, 50% to 60% seen once. Sample: CD4+ T cells sorted from blood, taken at week 0. These receptors all stem from a human donor with alopecia areata.

This sequence joins TRBV2 and TRBJ1-6, with D tentatively TRBD1 (5 bases). The CDR3 sequence is 14 residues long. V lost 6 bases to trimming and J lost 15 bases, with 21 bases between them. Germline CDR1 is SNHLY and CDR2 is FYNNEI. This CDR3 is CASSARGEGLHLHF. The CDR3 bases are TGTGCCAGCAGCGCACGGGGGGAGGGTTTGCACCTCCACTTT. The entire variable domain, with the rest obtained from reference TRBV2 and TRBJ1-6, is as follows: EPEVTQTPSHQVTQMGQEVILRCVPISNHLYFYWYRQILGQKVEFLVSFYNNEISEKSEIFDDQFSVERPDGSNFTLKIRSTKLEDSAMYFCASSARGEGLHLHFGNGTRLTVT.

V usage is TRBV5-1 and J usage is TRBJ2-7, with D perhaps given as TRBD1 or TRBD2 (5 bases each). The CDR3 runs 15 residues. CDR1 and CDR2 (germline): SGHRS, YFSETQ. With 4 bases removed from V and 0 bases from J, the gap between germline ends came to 14 bases. The CDR3 DNA follows: TGCGCCAGCAGCCCCGGGGACCGCAACTCCTACGAGCAGTACTTC. It codes for CASSPGDRNSYEQYF. Supplemented by reference TRBV5-1 and TRBJ2-7, the full variable domain reads KAGVTQTPRYLIKTRGQQVTLSCSPISGHRSVSWYQQTPGQGLQFLFEYFSETQRNKGNFPGRFSGRQFSNSRSEMNVSTLELGDSALYLCASSPGDRNSYEQYFGPGTRLTVT.

This chain connects TRBV4-1 to TRBJ1-5; D call uncertain. Germline lookup yields CDR1 MGHRA and CDR2 YSYEKL. The CDR3 covers 16 residues. The germline V and J ends were trimmed by 6 bases and 0 bases, with 15 bases remaining between them. The CDR3 reads CASRGGSSDSNQPQHF. CDR3 nucleotide sequence: TGCGCCAGCAGGGGAGGGTCGAGTGATAGCAATCAGCCCCAGCATTTT.

This clone was detected only a few times. The V call is TRBV29-1, the J call TRBJ2-2; D might be TRBD1 (5 bases). The germline gives CDR1 SQVTM, CDR2 ANQGSEA. Trimming left V 5 bases short and J 4 bases short, with 11 bases between. CDR3 length equals 13 residues. CDR3 DNA: TGCAGCGTTTCGTCAGGGCTCACCGGGGAGCTGTTTTTT. Residues: CSVSSGLTGELFF.

The rearrangement uses TRBV6-6 and TRBJ2-3, with 8 bases aligning to TRBD2. In germline, CDR1 is MNHNY, CDR2 SVGAGI (reference sequence). This CDR3 comprises 14 residues. Trimming removed 5 bases from V and 6 bases from J; junction bases left unmatched: 7. The CDR3 is CASSPPGLGDTQYF. The CDR3 coding sequence is TGTGCCAGCAGTCCCCCGGGACTAGGGGATACGCAGTATTTT.

The rearrangement joins TRBV29-1 to TRBJ1-1; 8 bases fit TRBD1. Per the germline V gene, CDR1 is SQVTM and CDR2 is ANQGSEA. The CDR3 is 15 residues long. V dropped 5 bases and J dropped 1; count of bases not matched to a gene: 9. The DNA for the CDR3 is TGCAGCGTTCGTAGACAGGGGTTGGGGAACACTGAAGCTTTCTTT. Protein: CSVRRQGLGNTEAFF.

This rearrangement joins TRBV5-1 to TRBJ2-2; D possibly corresponds to TRBD1 (5 bases). Germline CDR1 is SGHRS and CDR2 is YFSETQ. The germline V and J ends were trimmed by 6 bases and 1 base, with 13 bases remaining between them. CDR3 size: 15 residues. The CDR3 loop reads CASKQAPLNTGELFF. CDR3 nucleotides: TGCGCCAGCAAACAGGCACCACTGAACACCGGGGAGCTGTTTTTT.

The rearrangement uses TRBV27 and TRBJ1-2; 8 bases match TRBD1. V shed 3 bases, J shed 7 bases, and the junction held 7 bases outside the gene matches. This CDR3 is 14 amino acids long. Germline values: CDR1 MNHEY, CDR2 SMNVEV (reference sequence). In DNA, the CDR3 is TGTGCCAGCAGTTTTTCAGGGGGCGCACGTGGCTACACCTTC. Amino acids: CASSFSGGARGYTF.

This clone was seen a few times. J is TRBJ2-3 and V is TRBV27; the match to TRBD2 covers 8 bases. This CDR3 is 15 amino acids long. In germline, CDR1 is MNHEY, CDR2 SMNVEV (reference sequence). V lost 5 bases to trimming and J lost 2 bases; unmatched junction nucleotides: 6. The CDR3 bases are TGTGCCAGCAGTGGAGTAGCGGGGAACACAGATACGCAGTATTTT. As protein: CASSGVAGNTDTQYF.

The chain carries TRBV14 and TRBJ2-1, with 11 positions matching TRBD2. This CDR3 has 15 residues. CDR1 is SGHDN and CDR2 is FVKESK in the germline V gene. V dropped 3 bases and J dropped 7; count of bases not matched to a gene: 5. The DNA for the CDR3 is TGTGCCAGCAGCCATAGCGGGGGGGCGGTAAATGAGCAGTTCTTC. Protein product: CASSHSGGAVNEQFF.